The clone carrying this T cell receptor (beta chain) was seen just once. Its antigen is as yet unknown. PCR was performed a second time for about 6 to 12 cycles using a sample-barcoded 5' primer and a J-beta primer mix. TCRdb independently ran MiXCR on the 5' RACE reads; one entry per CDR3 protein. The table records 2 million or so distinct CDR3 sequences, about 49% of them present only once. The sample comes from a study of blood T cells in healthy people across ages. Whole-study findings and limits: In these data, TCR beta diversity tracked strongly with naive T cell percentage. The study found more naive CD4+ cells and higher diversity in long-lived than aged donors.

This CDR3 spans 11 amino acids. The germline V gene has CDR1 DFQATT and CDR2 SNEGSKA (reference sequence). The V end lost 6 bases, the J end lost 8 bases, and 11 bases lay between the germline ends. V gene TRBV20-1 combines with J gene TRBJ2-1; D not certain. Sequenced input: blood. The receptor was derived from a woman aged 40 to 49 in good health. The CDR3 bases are TGCAGTGCCTTTAGTGTTGATGAGCAGTTCTTC. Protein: CSAFSVDEQFF.